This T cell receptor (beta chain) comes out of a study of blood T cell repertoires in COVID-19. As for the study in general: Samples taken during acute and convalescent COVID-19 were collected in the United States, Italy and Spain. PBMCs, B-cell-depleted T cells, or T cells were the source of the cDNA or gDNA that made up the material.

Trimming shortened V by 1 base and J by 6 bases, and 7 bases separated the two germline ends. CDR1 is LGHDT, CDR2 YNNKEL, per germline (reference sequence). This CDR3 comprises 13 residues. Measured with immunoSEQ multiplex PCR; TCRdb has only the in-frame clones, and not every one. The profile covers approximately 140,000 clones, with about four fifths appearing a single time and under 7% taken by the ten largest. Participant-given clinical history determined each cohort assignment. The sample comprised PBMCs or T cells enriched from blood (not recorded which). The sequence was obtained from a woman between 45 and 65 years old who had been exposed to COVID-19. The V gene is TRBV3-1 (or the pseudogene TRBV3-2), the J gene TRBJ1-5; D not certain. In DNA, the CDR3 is TGTGCCAGCAGCCAAGGGGCGGGTCAGCCCCAGCATTTT. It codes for CASSQGAGQPQHF.